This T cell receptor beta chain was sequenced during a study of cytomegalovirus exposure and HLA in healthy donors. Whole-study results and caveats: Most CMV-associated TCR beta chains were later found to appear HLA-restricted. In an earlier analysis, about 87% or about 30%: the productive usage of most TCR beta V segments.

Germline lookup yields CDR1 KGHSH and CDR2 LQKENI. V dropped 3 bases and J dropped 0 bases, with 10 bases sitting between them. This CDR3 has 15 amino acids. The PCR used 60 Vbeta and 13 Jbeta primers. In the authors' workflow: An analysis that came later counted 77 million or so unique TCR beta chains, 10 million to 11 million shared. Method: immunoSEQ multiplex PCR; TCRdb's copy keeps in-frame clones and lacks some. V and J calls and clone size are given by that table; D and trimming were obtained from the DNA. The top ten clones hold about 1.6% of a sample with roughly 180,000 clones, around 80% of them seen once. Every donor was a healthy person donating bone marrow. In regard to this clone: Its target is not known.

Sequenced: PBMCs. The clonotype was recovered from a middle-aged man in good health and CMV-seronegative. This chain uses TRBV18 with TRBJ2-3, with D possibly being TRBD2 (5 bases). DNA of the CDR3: TGTGCCAGCTCACCCTTTCTAGCTAGCACAGATACGCAGTATTTT. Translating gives CASSPFLASTDTQYF. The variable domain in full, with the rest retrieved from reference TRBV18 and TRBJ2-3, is NAGVMQNPRHLVRRRGQEARLRCSPMKGHSHVYWYRQLPEEGLKFMVYLQKENIIDESGMPKERFSAEFPKEGPSILRIQQVVRGDSAAYFCASSPFLASTDTQYFGPGTRLTVL.